This TCR beta chain was identified during a study of T cell repertoires in cytomegalovirus infection. TCRdb used MiXCR to reprocess the reads, holding one entry per CDR3 protein. Seen here are around 280,000 distinct CDR3 sequences, 9.6% observed once, and the top ten hold 2% to 3%. The CDR3 contains 16 residues. Germline V lookup: CDR1 LGHNT, CDR2 FRNRAP. V was pared by 6 bases and J by 9 bases, with 12 bases of the junction left unmatched. The TCR was taken from a human donor in good health (CMV status not recorded). Some clones in this sample may be carry-over from other donors' samples. Material: PBMCs. The chain joins TRBV12-5 to TRBJ1-3; TRBD1 matches at 12 bases. DNA of the CDR3: TGTGCTAGTGGCTCCGGGACAGGGGGCCGAGGCGCCACCATATATTTT. Translated, it gives CASGSGTGGRGATIYF.